A single sample is the source of the 16 T cell receptor beta chains below, sequenced in a study of control samples from healthy donors and cancer patients. Sequenced by immunoSEQ multiplex PCR; TCRdb stores in-frame clones only, minus some. The sample consists of roughly 28,000 clones, 79% of them appearing once. Material: PBMCs. The receptors come from a man in his fifties or sixties with head and neck cancer.

This clone was found a few times. As DNA, the CDR3 is TGTGCCGGGGGACAGACTGGCGGCTATGGCTACACCTTC. Residues: CAGGQTGGYGYTF. This rearrangement joins TRBV27 to TRBJ1-2; 7 bases align to TRBD1. V dropped 11 bases and J dropped 4; count of bases not matched to a gene: 10. Looked up from germline, CDR1 is MNHEY and CDR2 is SMNVEV (reference sequence). This CDR3 has 13 amino acids.

The genes are TRBV29-1 and TRBJ1-1; D perhaps matches TRBD1 (5 bases). This CDR3 contains 12 residues. Germline V lookup: CDR1 SQVTM, CDR2 ANQGSEA. The V end lost 2 bases, the J end lost 4 bases, and 8 bases lay between the germline ends. CDR3: CSVERGTTEAFF. The CDR3 nucleotides are TGCAGCGTTGAAAGGGGAACCACTGAAGCTTTCTTT.

The chain uses TRBV27 and TRBJ2-3; TRBD2 matches at 8 bases. Germline V gene sequence: CDR1 MNHEY, CDR2 SMNVEV (reference sequence). V shed 5 bases and J 2 bases; nucleotides not matched to a gene: 12. This CDR3 contains 17 residues. DNA of the CDR3: TGTGCCAGCAGTCTAAAAGCCGGGACTAGAATCACAGATACGCAGTATTTT. It yields the protein CASSLKAGTRITDTQYF.

The J gene is TRBJ2-3, the V gene TRBV10-2; the match to TRBD2 covers 11 bases. Germline V CDR1 and CDR2: WSHSY, SAAADI. The CDR3 is made up of 15 amino acids. Trimming cost V 4 bases and J 2 bases; bases outside gene matches: 2. CDR3 in amino acids: CASSGLAGPTDTQYF. CDR3 sequence (DNA): TGCGCCAGCAGTGGACTAGCGGGGCCCACAGATACGCAGTATTTT.

This clone was found once. The chain recombines TRBV11-2 with TRBJ1-1; D might be TRBD1 (6 bases). CDR3 length equals 15 residues. Per the germline V gene, CDR1 is SGHAT and CDR2 is FQNNGV. Trimming removed 7 bases at V and 3 bases at J, with 18 bases between. This CDR3 is CASTPYSQGYTEAFF. For the CDR3, the DNA is TGTGCCAGCACCCCCTACAGTCAGGGGTACACTGAAGCTTTCTTT.

This clone has only one observation. The J gene is TRBJ2-7, the V gene TRBV4-2, with a possible D match to TRBD2 (6 bases). The CDR3 extends over 17 amino acids. The germline V gene encodes CDR1 LGHNA and CDR2 YNFKEQ. Trimming took 6 bases from V and 2 from J, leaving 23 bases between them. CDR3 region: CASSKITVGTDAYEQYF. DNA for the CDR3: TGTGCCAGCAGTAAAATAACAGTTGGGACTGACGCCTACGAGCAGTACTTC.

The chain is built from TRBV18 and TRBJ2-2; unclear D gene. The CDR3 consists of 15 residues. The germline V and J ends were trimmed by 3 bases and 4 bases, with 12 bases remaining between them. Germline V CDR1 and CDR2: KGHSH, LQKENI. The CDR3 loop is CASSPGNHLTGELFF. The CDR3 bases are TGTGCCAGCTCACCTGGGAACCACCTCACCGGGGAGCTGTTTTTT.

The J gene is TRBJ2-2, the V gene TRBV6-4; TRBD1 agrees at 8 bases. Losses at the gene ends were 7 bases for V and 6 bases for J; bases not matched to a gene: 7. CDR1 is MRHNA, CDR2 SNTAGT, per germline. This CDR3 region has 14 residues. This CDR3 reads CASTRQGRAGELFF. As DNA, the CDR3 is TGTGCCAGCACCCGACAGGGGCGGGCCGGGGAGCTGTTTTTT.

The chain couples TRBV4-2 to TRBJ2-1; 10 positions match TRBD2. V was clipped by 0 bases and J by 9 bases; unmatched bases: 5. CDR3 size: 15 residues. In germline, CDR1 is LGHNA, CDR2 YNFKEQ. CDR3: CASSQDVAGGGEQFF. The CDR3 coding sequence is TGTGCCAGCAGCCAAGATGTAGCGGGAGGCGGTGAGCAGTTCTTC.

In this sample, this clone is large. V and J are TRBV7-9 and TRBJ1-4, with D possibly matching TRBD1 (5 bases). The germline V and J ends were trimmed by 5 bases and 8 bases, with 15 bases remaining between them. CDR1 is SEHNR and CDR2 is FQNEAQ in the germline V gene (reference sequence). The CDR3 covers 14 residues. CDR3 in amino acids: CASSLRREDEKLFF. For the CDR3, the DNA is TGTGCCAGCAGCCTACGCAGGGAAGACGAAAAACTGTTTTTT.

This chain joins TRBV19 and TRBJ1-5, with 7 bases matching TRBD1. V shed 11 bases and J 1 base; nucleotides not matched to a gene: 14. This CDR3 spans 16 amino acids. Germline values: CDR1 LNHDA, CDR2 SQIVND (reference sequence). CDR3: CAGSPDRVGSNQPQHF. CDR3 DNA: TGTGCCGGATCGCCCGACAGGGTCGGGAGCAATCAGCCCCAGCATTTT.

The chain joins TRBV18 to TRBJ2-5; no clear D. The CDR3 has 13 amino acids. Germline V gene data show CDR1 as KGHSH and CDR2 as LQKENI. V was trimmed by 2 bases and J by 2 bases, leaving 6 bases between them. CDR3 in DNA: TGTGCCAGCTCACCAGGGCAACAAGAGACCCAGTACTTC. This encodes CASSPGQQETQYF.

The V gene is TRBV5-6, the J gene TRBJ1-5, with D possibly TRBD1 on 5 matching bases. Germline CDR1 and CDR2: SGHDT and YYEEEE. The CDR3 extends over 15 amino acids. V gave up 1 base and J gave up 2 bases, with 10 bases separating them. The CDR3 protein is CASSLLGDGNQPQHF. The CDR3 DNA follows: TGTGCCAGCAGCTTGTTGGGGGATGGCAATCAGCCCCAGCATTTT. The full variable domain, with the rest looked up from reference TRBV5-6 and TRBJ1-5, is DAGVTQSPTHLIKTRGQQVTLRCSPKSGHDTVSWYQQALGQGPQFIFQYYEEEERQRGNFPDRFSGHQFPNYSSELNVNALLLGDSALYLCASSLLGDGNQPQHFGDGTRLSIL.

The rearrangement links TRBV5-4 to TRBJ2-7; D ambiguous. The germline V and J ends were trimmed by 2 bases and 4 bases, with 10 bases remaining between them. Germline V CDR1 and CDR2: SGHNT, YYREEE (reference sequence). This CDR3 region has 13 residues. The CDR3 DNA follows: TGTGCCAGCAGCTTCCCCACTACATACGAGCAGTACTTC. The encoded protein is CASSFPTTYEQYF.

The rearrangement joins TRBV1 to TRBJ2-2. TRBV1 is a listed pseudogene. This CDR3 has 13 amino acids. The CDR3 DNA follows: TGCACCAGCAGCCAAGGGGTGTCCGGGGAGCTGTTTTTT. Translated, it gives CTSSQGVSGELFF.

CDR3 nucleotides: TGTGCCAGCAGCAGGGGAATTGATTCACCCCTCCACTTT. It encodes CASSRGIDSPLHF. The rearrangement joins TRBV6-2 or TRBV6-3 to TRBJ1-6; D may be TRBD1 (6 bases). The CDR3 is 13 residues long. Trimming removed 6 bases at V and 8 bases at J, with 11 bases between. CDR1 MNHEY and CDR2 SVGEGT come from the germline V gene.